A single sample gave rise to the 25 T cell receptor beta chains below, sequenced in a study of shared clonotypes between healthy human individuals. TCRdb's copy holds only in-frame clones and misses some; the assay was immunoSEQ multiplex PCR. There are a few million clones in the sample; around nine tenths occur only once, and roughly 0.15% lies in the top ten. Sequences were obtained from naive CD4+ T cells sorted from blood. Noted subset: CD45RA+ positively selected. The source of these receptors is a man younger than 30 in good health.

The genes are TRBV18 and TRBJ1-4; D is perhaps TRBD1 (5 bases). The germline V gene has CDR1 KGHSH and CDR2 LQKENI. The CDR3 loop spans 17 amino acids. The germline V and J ends were trimmed by 4 bases and 0 bases, with 15 bases remaining between them. CDR3 in DNA: TGTGCCAGCTCACGCGGGGACCCTGTTGCAACTAATGAAAAACTGTTTTTT. It encodes CASSRGDPVATNEKLFF.

The chain uses TRBV2 and TRBJ2-3; TRBD2 is a possible D gene (6 bases). CDR3 length: 16 residues. Germline CDR1 and CDR2: SNHLY and FYNNEI. Trimming took off 6 bases at V and 1 base at J, with 17 bases between the two ends. CDR3 protein: CASRLTTGDGTDTQYF. CDR3 bases: TGTGCCAGCAGGTTGACAACGGGAGACGGCACAGATACGCAGTATTTT.

Points on this clone: This same CDR3 is encoded by further DNA sequences in the sample. This chain connects TRBV18 to TRBJ2-7; 7 bases map to TRBD1. V lost 3 bases, J lost 3 bases, and 2 bases stayed unmatched. This CDR3 comprises 13 residues. Germline CDR1 and CDR2: KGHSH and LQKENI. DNA for the CDR3: TGTGCCAGCTCACCGCGACAGGGCTACGAGCAGTACTTC. This encodes CASSPRQGYEQYF.

The chain combines TRBV7-9 with TRBJ2-7; possible D gene TRBD2, 5 bases. This CDR3 is 13 amino acids long. The ends were cut back, 5 bases at V and 8 bases at J, with 16 bases in the middle. The germline V gene has CDR1 SEHNR and CDR2 FQNEAQ (reference sequence). CDR3 sequence reads: CASSISAVTQQYF. CDR3 DNA sequence: TGTGCCAGCAGCATTAGCGCAGTGACTCAGCAGTACTTC.

This sequence joins TRBV19 and TRBJ1-1; 9 bases match TRBD1. The junction had 7 bases not matched to a gene; V was cut back by 5 bases and J by 6 bases. The CDR3 covers 14 residues. Germline V CDR1 and CDR2: LNHDA, SQIVND (reference sequence). In nucleotides, the CDR3 is TGTGCCAGTAGTTCCCGACAGGGGGTCGCTGAAGCTTTCTTT. It translates to CASSSRQGVAEAFF.

The rearrangement links TRBV2 to TRBJ1-2; perhaps TRBD1 as D (5 bases). CDR3 size: 13 residues. Per germline, CDR1 SNHLY and CDR2 FYNNEI. V lost 7 bases to trimming and J lost 0 bases, with 9 bases between them. The DNA for the CDR3 is TGTGCCAGCACCCTGGACACTAACTATGGCTACACCTTC. Its translation: CASTLDTNYGYTF.

The chain recombines TRBV9 with TRBJ1-3, with D unresolved. CDR1 and CDR2 from the germline V gene are SGDLS and YYNGEE. The CDR3 length is 14 residues. Trimming removed 1 base at V and 0 bases at J, with 5 bases between. Written as DNA, the CDR3 is TGTGCCAGCAGCGTACTTCACTCTGGAAACACCATATATTTT. It is translated as CASSVLHSGNTIYF.

This chain connects TRBV5-1 to TRBJ2-1, with 10 bases that match TRBD2. Germline trimming cut 2 bases from V and 6 bases from J; bases unmatched to any gene: 8. Germline V gene lookup returns CDR1 SGHRS and CDR2 YFSETQ. The CDR3 runs 16 residues. The CDR3 nucleotides read TGCGCCAGCAGCTTCTCGTTAGCGGGAGGACGCAATGAGCAGTTCTTC. Its protein is CASSFSLAGGRNEQFF.

The rearrangement joins TRBV4-1 to TRBJ2-2; a possible D gene is TRBD1 (6 bases). CDR3 length equals 17 residues. Trimming cost V 0 bases and J 5 bases, with 16 bases left between them. The V gene's germline CDR1 is MGHRA and CDR2 YSYEKL. CDR3 sequence reads: CASSQDPGTQLTGELFF. The CDR3 DNA reads TGCGCCAGCAGCCAAGATCCCGGGACACAGCTAACCGGGGAGCTGTTTTTT.

This clone occurred once. The V and J genes are TRBV13 and TRBJ2-1; TRBD2 aligns across 10 bases. Germline-derived CDR1 and CDR2 are PRHDT and FYEKMQ (reference sequence). The CDR3 runs 16 residues. V dropped 5 bases and J dropped 3; count of bases not matched to a gene: 7. The CDR3 is CASSLERTSGYNEQFF. The CDR3 bases are TGTGCCAGCAGCCTTGAAAGGACTAGCGGCTACAATGAGCAGTTCTTC.

The V and J genes are TRBV6-5 and TRBJ1-3; D gene unclear. The CDR3 length is 14 residues. The germline V gene has CDR1 MNHEY and CDR2 SVGAGI. V lost 6 bases and J lost 3, with 12 bases in between. Here the CDR3 DNA reads TGTGCCAGCAGATACAAACCCTTTGGAAACACCATATATTTT. Translation gives CASRYKPFGNTIYF.

The V call is TRBV5-4, the J call TRBJ2-4, with 8 bases matching TRBD1. The CDR3 is 14 residues long. Per germline, CDR1 SGHNT and CDR2 YYREEE (reference sequence). V lost 4 bases, J lost 8 bases, and 8 bases stayed unmatched. CDR3 nucleotides: TGTGCCAGCAGCCCCCGGGACAGGACCGACATTCAGTACTTC. It specifies CASSPRDRTDIQYF.

The chain joins TRBV11-2 to TRBJ1-6, with no clear D. Per the germline V gene, CDR1 is SGHAT and CDR2 is FQNNGV. The CDR3 sequence is 16 residues long. Between the trimmed V and J ends, which lost 1 base and 8 bases, there was a span of 15 bases. The CDR3 loop is CASSLAAGYRDSPLHF. CDR3 DNA: TGTGCCAGCAGCTTAGCAGCGGGGTATCGGGATTCACCCCTCCACTTT.

The rearrangement links TRBV30 to TRBJ1-2; 8 bases are a match to TRBD1. The CDR3 consists of 13 residues. The germline V gene encodes CDR1 GTSNPN and CDR2 SVGIG (reference sequence). The V gene end was trimmed by 3 bases and the J gene end by 6 bases; junction bases not matched to a gene: 6. The CDR3 nucleotides read TGTGCCTGGAGCGCGGACAGGGTCAATGGCTACACCTTC. It codes for CAWSADRVNGYTF.

The chain employs TRBV5-1 and TRBJ2-3; D unresolved. There are 15 residues in the CDR3. In germline, CDR1 is SGHRS, CDR2 YFSETQ. Trimming left V 5 bases short and J 6 bases short, with 19 bases between. The CDR3: CASRTRVHPPDTQYF. The CDR3 DNA is TGCGCCAGCAGGACCCGGGTCCACCCTCCCGATACGCAGTATTTT.

In its sample, this clone was seen a few times. V is TRBV10-2 and J is TRBJ1-3; D not certain. Germline values: CDR1 WSHSY, CDR2 SAAADI. CDR3 length: 14 residues. V gave up 2 bases and J gave up 0 bases, with 5 bases separating them. In nucleotides, the CDR3 is TGCGCCAGCAGTGAGCCGAGCTCTGGAAACACCATATATTTT. Its protein product is CASSEPSSGNTIYF.

The rearrangement links TRBV10-3 to TRBJ2-5; no firm D call. V shed 1 base and J shed 0 bases, with 3 bases lying between them. CDR1 is ENHRY, CDR2 SYGVKD, per germline. This CDR3 is built from 13 residues. CDR3 sequence reads: CAISEWNQETQYF. Here the CDR3 DNA reads TGTGCCATCAGTGAGTGGAACCAAGAGACCCAGTACTTC.

There are a few counts of this clone. V gene TRBV6-5 combines with J gene TRBJ2-7; D unresolved. V was clipped by 8 bases and J by 7 bases, with 15 bases between them. This CDR3 contains 12 residues. CDR1 is MNHEY and CDR2 is SVGAGI in the germline V gene. For the CDR3, the DNA is TGTGCCAGCGGCAGGCTTGTCGGGGAGCAGTACTTC. Translated: CASGRLVGEQYF.

V and J are TRBV5-1 and TRBJ2-2, with 9 positions matching TRBD2. The CDR3 contains 17 residues. J gave up 4 bases and V 4 bases, and 11 bases lay outside the gene matches. In germline, CDR1 is SGHRS, CDR2 YFSETQ. CDR3 nucleotides: TGCGCCAGCAGCCCCGGGGGTAGCGGGGGCCTCACCGGGGAGCTGTTTTTT. It encodes CASSPGGSGGLTGELFF.

V and J are TRBV5-1 and TRBJ1-6, with D uncertain. V was clipped by 4 bases and J by 7 bases, with 12 bases between them. CDR1 and CDR2 from the germline V gene are SGHRS and YFSETQ. The CDR3 is 14 residues long. CDR3 bases: TGCGCCAGCAGCGCAGAACCTCCCAATTCACCCCTCCACTTT. Translated: CASSAEPPNSPLHF.

J is TRBJ2-5 and V is TRBV5-1; 9 bases fit TRBD1. Germline-derived CDR1 and CDR2 are SGHRS and YFSETQ. The V and J ends lost 0 bases and 4 bases, in that order; junction bases with no gene match: 10. The CDR3 sequence is 17 residues long. The CDR3 coding sequence is TGCGCCAGCAGCTTGGACAGGGGGCGCGTAACGGGAGAGACCCAGTACTTC. Translated: CASSLDRGRVTGETQYF. The full variable domain, rest sourced from reference TRBV5-1 and TRBJ2-5, is KAGVTQTPRYLIKTRGQQVTLSCSPISGHRSVSWYQQTPGQGLQFLFEYFSETQRNKGNFPGRFSGRQFSNSRSEMNVSTLELGDSALYLCASSLDRGRVTGETQYFGPGTRLLVL.

In its sample, this clone was seen once. The chain is built from TRBV18 and TRBJ2-3, with D perhaps matching TRBD2 (6 bases). The CDR3 length is 17 residues. Between the trimmed V and J ends, which lost 0 bases and 10 bases, there was a span of 23 bases. Germline V lookup: CDR1 KGHSH, CDR2 LQKENI. As DNA, the CDR3 is TGTGCCAGCTCACCACCGACCCTGGGGCGGGATGGCGGGTCGCAGTATTTT. It encodes CASSPPTLGRDGGSQYF.

V usage is TRBV2 and J usage is TRBJ2-7, with D unclear. V lost 6 bases and J 3 bases, leaving 30 bases between the germline ends. CDR3 size: 19 residues. Germline values: CDR1 SNHLY, CDR2 FYNNEI. CDR3 DNA: TGTGCCAGCAGGGGAAGAATATCGTCTCTCAATAACCGGCGCTACGAGCAGTACTTC. It translates to CASRGRISSLNNRRYEQYF.

This clone has a handful of counts. The chain couples TRBV4-2 to TRBJ1-1; weak D call: TRBD1 (6 bases). V was trimmed by 1 base and J by 1 base, leaving 7 bases between them. The CDR3 covers 14 residues. Germline CDR1 reads LGHNA; CDR2 reads YNFKEQ. The CDR3 sequence: CASSQVGQNTEAFF. The CDR3, as DNA: TGTGCCAGCAGCCAAGTGGGACAGAACACTGAAGCTTTCTTT.

The chain employs TRBV9 and TRBJ2-1, with D hard to call. V was shortened by 0 bases and J by 4 bases, with 5 bases between the two germline ends. The CDR3 spans 13 residues. CDR1 is SGDLS, CDR2 YYNGEE, per germline. The chain's CDR3 is CASSVEQYNEQFF. The CDR3 DNA reads as TGTGCCAGCAGCGTAGAACAGTACAATGAGCAGTTCTTC.